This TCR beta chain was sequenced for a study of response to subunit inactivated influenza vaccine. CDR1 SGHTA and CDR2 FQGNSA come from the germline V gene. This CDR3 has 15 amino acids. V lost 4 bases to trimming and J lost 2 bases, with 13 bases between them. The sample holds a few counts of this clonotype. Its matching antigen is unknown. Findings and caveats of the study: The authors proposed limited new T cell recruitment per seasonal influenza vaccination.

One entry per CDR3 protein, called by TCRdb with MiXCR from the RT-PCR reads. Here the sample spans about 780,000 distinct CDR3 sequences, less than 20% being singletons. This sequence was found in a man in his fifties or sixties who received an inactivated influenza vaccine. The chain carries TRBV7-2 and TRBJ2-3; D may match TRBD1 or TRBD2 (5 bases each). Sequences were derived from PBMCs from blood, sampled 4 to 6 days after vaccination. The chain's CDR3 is CASSSGPPTTDTQYF. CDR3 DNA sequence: TGTGCCAGCAGCTCGGGACCGCCGACCACAGATACGCAGTATTTT. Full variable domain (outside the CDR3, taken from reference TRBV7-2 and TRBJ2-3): GAGVSQSPSNKVTEKGKDVELRCDPISGHTALYWYRQSLGQGLEFLIYFQGNSAPDKSGLPSDRFSAERTGGSVSTLTIQRTQQEDSAVYLCASSSGPPTTDTQYFGPGTRLTVL.